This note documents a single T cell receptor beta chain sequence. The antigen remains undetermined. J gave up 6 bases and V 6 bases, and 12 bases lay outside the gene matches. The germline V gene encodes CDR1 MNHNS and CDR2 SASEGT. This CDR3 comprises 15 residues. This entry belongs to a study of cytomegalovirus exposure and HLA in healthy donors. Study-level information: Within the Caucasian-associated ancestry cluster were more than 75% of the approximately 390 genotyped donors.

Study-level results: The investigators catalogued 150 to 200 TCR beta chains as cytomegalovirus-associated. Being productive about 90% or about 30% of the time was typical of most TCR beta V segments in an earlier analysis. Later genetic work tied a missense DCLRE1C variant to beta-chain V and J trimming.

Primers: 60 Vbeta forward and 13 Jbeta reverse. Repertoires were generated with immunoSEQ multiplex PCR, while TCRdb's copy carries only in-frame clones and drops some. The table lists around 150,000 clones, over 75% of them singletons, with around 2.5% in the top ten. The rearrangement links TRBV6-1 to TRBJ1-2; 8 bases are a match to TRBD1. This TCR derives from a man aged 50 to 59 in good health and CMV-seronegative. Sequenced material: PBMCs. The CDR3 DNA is TGTGCCAGCAGCCTAAACCCGGACAGGGTAGATGGCTACACCTTC. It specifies CASSLNPDRVDGYTF.